This TCR beta chain was sequenced during a study of blood T cell repertoires in COVID-19. Measured with immunoSEQ multiplex PCR; TCRdb has only the in-frame clones, and not every one. The table records about 200,000 clones, about 85% of them present only once. The clonotype was recovered from a man aged 60 to 75 with active or convalescent COVID-19. The source material was peripheral blood.

CDR3 DNA: TGTGCCAGCAGCGTAGCCGGGGGGCGACGGAACACTGAAGCTTTCTTT. As protein: CASSVAGGRRNTEAFF. This chain connects TRBV9 to TRBJ1-1; D perhaps matches TRBD1 (6 bases). The CDR3 has 16 residues. V lost 0 bases and J 1 base, leaving 13 bases between the germline ends. Germline-derived CDR1 and CDR2 are SGDLS and YYNGEE. Looking up the rest from reference TRBV9 and TRBJ1-1 gives the full variable domain: DSGVTQTPKHLITATGQRVTLRCSPRSGDLSVYWYQQSLDQGLQFLIQYYNGEERAKGNILERFSAQQFPDLHSELNLSSLELGDSALYFCASSVAGGRRNTEAFFGQGTRLTVV.